This is a list of T cell receptor beta chains from one sample in a study of beta chain features in type 1 diabetes. Profiled with immunoSEQ multiplex PCR; TCRdb holds only in-frame clones, not every one. The table records 300,000 to 400,000 clones, around 8% of them present only once. The sequencing input was central memory CD4+ T cells from blood. These receptors were collected from a woman between 18 and 29 years old in good health. Both conserved end residues are part of each CDR3.

J gene: TRBJ2-7; V gene: TRBV2; CDR3 protein: CASTEVLAAKFSYEQYF
J gene: TRBJ2-7; V gene: TRBV7-3; CDR3 protein: CASSLVGYPHEQYF
J gene: TRBJ1-2; V gene: TRBV6-5; CDR3 protein: CASRQGEGYTF
J gene: TRBJ2-1; V gene: TRBV19; CDR3 protein: CASRETQLYNEQFF
J gene: TRBJ2-1; V gene: TRBV10-3; CDR3 protein: CAIRDGTYNEQFF
J gene: TRBJ2-1; V gene: TRBV18; CDR3 protein: CASSPSSYNEQFF
J gene: TRBJ2-7; V gene: TRBV7-2; CDR3 protein: CASSSRKAGEGEQYF
J gene: TRBJ2-2; V gene: TRBV7-2; CDR3 protein: CASSPRRQGRSTNTGELFF
J gene: TRBJ1-1; V gene: TRBV6-5; CDR3 protein: CASSEVGKNTEAFF
J gene: TRBJ1-1; V gene: TRBV7-9; CDR3 protein: CASSRVNTEAFF
J gene: TRBJ2-5; V gene: TRBV27; CDR3 protein: CASSQSGGRASKTQYF
J gene: TRBJ2-5; V gene: TRBV5-6; CDR3 protein: CASSWGEQETQYF
J gene: TRBJ1-4; V gene: TRBV18; CDR3 protein: CASSPLVAGMNEKLFF
J gene: TRBJ1-2; V gene: TRBV6-1; CDR3 protein: CASSSGSGNYGYTF
J gene: TRBJ2-7; V gene: TRBV4-3; CDR3 protein: CASSQGAGVREQYF
J gene: TRBJ2-5; V gene: TRBV12-5; CDR3 protein: CASAQSGGRETQYF
J gene: TRBJ2-2; V gene: TRBV7-2; CDR3 protein: CASSLHQNTGELFF
J gene: TRBJ1-1; V gene: TRBV2; CDR3 protein: CASSVGGNTEAFF
J gene: TRBJ2-1; V gene: TRBV11-1; CDR3 protein: CASSLFLNNEQFF
J gene: TRBJ2-3; V gene: TRBV6-4; CDR3 protein: CASSIAGGSDTQYF
J gene: TRBJ2-7; V gene: TRBV7-2; CDR3 protein: CASSSLPGYEQYF
J gene: TRBJ2-1; V gene: TRBV7-3; CDR3 protein: CASSPTGASSSYNEQFF
J gene: TRBJ2-5; V gene: TRBV7-2; CDR3 protein: CASSPYREETQYF
J gene: TRBJ2-6; V gene: TRBV7-2; CDR3 protein: CASSPPGQGTPGANVLTF
J gene: TRBJ2-1; V gene: TRBV6-5; CDR3 protein: CASSLSGRDNEQFF
J gene: TRBJ1-2; V gene: TRBV29-1; CDR3 protein: CSVEDGTASYGYTF
J gene: TRBJ2-7; V gene: TRBV25-1; CDR3 protein: CASSDGAIRTREQYF
J gene: TRBJ2-3; V gene: TRBV28; CDR3 protein: CASSLIAGTVADTQYF
J gene: TRBJ2-5; V gene: TRBV18; CDR3 protein: CASSPYRNQETQYF
J gene: TRBJ1-1; V gene: TRBV11-3; CDR3 protein: CASSGGSAEAFF
J gene: TRBJ2-7; V gene: TRBV28; CDR3 protein: CASGSRPYEQYF
J gene: TRBJ2-1; V gene: TRBV9; CDR3 protein: CASSPHGQGAYNEQFF
J gene: TRBJ2-1; V gene: TRBV7-9; CDR3 protein: CASQGAVNEQFF
J gene: TRBJ2-3; V gene: TRBV6-1; CDR3 protein: CASSLSDRRTDTQYF
J gene: TRBJ2-1; V gene: TRBV7-2; CDR3 protein: CASSLLRVPYGEQFF
J gene: TRBJ2-1; V gene: TRBV5-1; CDR3 protein: CASSLVGREGGEQFF
J gene: TRBJ2-7; V gene: TRBV5-1; CDR3 protein: CASSLQGVEQYF
J gene: TRBJ2-3; V gene: TRBV19; CDR3 protein: CASSPKGVHTQYF
J gene: TRBJ2-1; V gene: TRBV4-1; CDR3 protein: CASSQDRQYEQFF
J gene: TRBJ1-2; V gene: TRBV29-1; CDR3 protein: CSVEELTWGGYTF
J gene: TRBJ1-5; V gene: TRBV6-6; CDR3 protein: CASSYLSQGHQPQHF
J gene: TRBJ2-5; V gene: TRBV28; CDR3 protein: CASKGSAGSQETQYF
J gene: TRBJ1-2; V gene: TRBV7-3; CDR3 protein: CASSPKPLDRVYGYTF
J gene: TRBJ2-3; V gene: TRBV11-2; CDR3 protein: CASSRSRDPVWDTQYF
J gene: TRBJ2-1; V gene: TRBV28; CDR3 protein: CASSTREGQFF
J gene: TRBJ2-2; V gene: TRBV5-5; CDR3 protein: CASSLGTGTGELFF
J gene: TRBJ2-1; V gene: TRBV7-2; CDR3 protein: CASSLADNEQFF
J gene: TRBJ1-5; V gene: TRBV18; CDR3 protein: CASKGGYNQPQHF
J gene: TRBJ2-7; V gene: TRBV28; CDR3 protein: CASSLDRGGYEQYF
J gene: TRBJ2-5; V gene: TRBV5-4; CDR3 protein: CASSLGKGGGVETQYF
J gene: TRBJ2-6; V gene: TRBV2; CDR3 protein: CASSLLLEPGANVLTF
J gene: TRBJ2-7; V gene: TRBV7-8; CDR3 protein: CASSLKGQGQYF
J gene: TRBJ2-1; V gene: TRBV4-2; CDR3 protein: CASSQSLAGGPGEQFF
J gene: TRBJ2-3; V gene: TRBV7-2; CDR3 protein: CASSPYRETDTQYF
J gene: TRBJ1-5; V gene: TRBV5-5; CDR3 protein: CASSLGQANQPQHF
J gene: TRBJ2-1; V gene: TRBV2; CDR3 protein: CASHRESSYNEQFF
J gene: TRBJ2-3; V gene: TRBV2; CDR3 protein: CASSNSGRATDTQYF